The rows below give T cell receptor beta chains drawn from one sample of a study of cytomegalovirus exposure and HLA in healthy donors. Profiled with immunoSEQ multiplex PCR; TCRdb holds only in-frame clones, not every one. This table has fewer than 200,000 clones, 82% appearing once. The sequencing input was PBMCs. These TCRs come from a girl aged 10-17 years in good health and CMV-seropositive. CDR3s include the opening cysteine and the closing phenylalanine or tryptophan. A D gene is named only where the DNA matches it firmly. The size field is filled for only some rows; it gives once, few, many or a size class.

TRBJ2-7,NA,NA,TRBV5-1,CASSLDREGEQYF,TGCGCCAGCAGCTTGGACAGGGAAGGCGAGCAGTACTTC
TRBJ2-7,NA,NA,TRBV7-2,CASSLPGVLDYEQYF,TGTGCCAGCAGCCTACCAGGGGTCCTCGACTACGAGCAGTACTTC
TRBJ1-2,NA,NA,TRBV4-2,CASSHIPPGNQKDYGYTF,TGTGCCAGCAGCCATATCCCACCGGGTAACCAAAAGGACTATGGCTACACCTTC
TRBJ1-2,TRBD1,NA,TRBV11-2,CASRRWTGKRAGYGYTF,TGTGCCAGCAGACGATGGACAGGGAAGAGAGCGGGCTATGGCTACACCTTC
TRBJ2-2,TRBD2,NA,TRBV28,CASKKRGGGGGPGELFF,TGTGCCAGCAAGAAGCGGGGGGGTGGCGGGGGACCCGGGGAGCTGTTTTTT
TRBJ2-7,NA,NA,TRBV5-5,CASSSGGFLATYEQYF,TGTGCCAGCAGCTCAGGAGGCTTTCTGGCCACCTACGAGCAGTACTTC
TRBJ1-2,NA,NA,TRBV9,CASSPSMAGIYGYTF,TGTGCCAGCAGCCCCTCAATGGCGGGTATCTATGGCTACACCTTC
TRBJ2-2,TRBD2,NA,TRBV5-4,CASSLERGGGSGELFF,TGTGCCAGCAGCCTAGAGCGGGGTGGGGGGTCCGGGGAGCTGTTTTTT
TRBJ2-3,TRBD2,NA,TRBV5-4,CASSQIAGGRGDTQYF,TGTGCCAGCAGCCAAATAGCGGGGGGTCGAGGAGATACGCAGTATTTT
TRBJ2-7,NA,few,TRBV19,CASSTGTAPGYEQYF,TGTGCCAGTAGTACCGGCACCGCCCCAGGATACGAGCAGTACTTC
TRBJ2-7,TRBD2,NA,TRBV29-1,CSGTGGLGYEQYF,TGCAGCGGGACCGGGGGGTTAGGCTACGAGCAGTACTTC
TRBJ2-2,TRBD1,NA,TRBV7-2,CASSLDREFTGELFF,TGTGCCAGCAGCCTAGACAGGGAATTCACCGGGGAGCTGTTTTTT
TRBJ2-3,NA,NA,TRBV29-1,CSVDRTSTDTQYF,TGCAGCGTTGATAGGACATCCACAGATACGCAGTATTTT
TRBJ2-5,TRBD2,NA,TRBV30,CAWSGVSSGTWEETQYF,TGTGCCTGGAGTGGGGTGTCTAGCGGGACCTGGGAGGAGACCCAGTACTTC
TRBJ2-2,TRBD1,once,TRBV2,CASSEWDRGSTGELFF,TGTGCCAGCAGTGAATGGGACAGGGGGAGCACCGGGGAGCTGTTTTTT
TRBJ2-7,NA,NA,TRBV5-7,CARDSFPWEQYF,TGTGCCAGGGACAGTTTTCCCTGGGAGCAGTACTTC
TRBJ1-5,NA,NA,TRBV30,CAWKQGNNQPQHF,TGTGCCTGGAAGCAGGGCAATAATCAGCCCCAGCATTTT
TRBJ2-1,NA,few,TRBV4-1,CASSQGDLLADAQFF,TGCGCCAGCAGCCAAGGAGACCTACTAGCCGACGCGCAGTTCTTC
TRBJ1-3,TRBD1,NA,TRBV4-3,CASSETGLTGNTIYF,TGCGCCAGCAGCGAGACAGGGCTAACTGGAAACACCATATATTTT
TRBJ2-5,TRBD2,once,TRBV6-5,CASLRLAGKRETQYF,TGTGCCAGCCTACGGCTAGCGGGAAAACGGGAGACCCAGTACTTC
TRBJ1-4,NA,NA,TRBV15,CATSRSSRYEKLFF,TGTGCCACCAGCAGATCGAGCAGGTACGAAAAACTGTTTTTT
TRBJ1-1,NA,NA,TRBV7-9,CASIDTGWTEAFF,TGTGCCAGCATCGACACAGGGTGGACTGAAGCTTTCTTT
TRBJ1-2,NA,NA,TRBV11-2,CASSLSPGGGYTF,TGTGCCAGCAGCTTATCGCCAGGCGGGGGCTACACCTTC
TRBJ2-6,TRBD1,NA,TRBV27,CASRRSGGESGANVLTF,TGTGCCAGCAGGAGATCAGGGGGCGAATCTGGGGCCAACGTCCTGACTTTC
TRBJ1-1,NA,NA,TRBV12-2,CASRPPRRIMDTEAFF,TGTGCAAGTCGCCCACCCCGGAGGATAATGGACACTGAAGCTTTCTTT
TRBJ2-2,TRBD2,few,TRBV2,CASTLRGLAGGELFF,TGTGCCAGCACCCTGAGGGGACTAGCGGGCGGGGAGCTGTTTTTT
TRBJ2-7,NA,NA,TRBV7-9,CASSPKVGGASYEQYF,TGTGCCAGCAGCCCAAAGGTAGGGGGGGCCTCCTACGAGCAGTACTTC
TRBJ1-2,TRBD1,few,TRBV2,CASLTGTGGDGYTF,TGTGCCAGCCTAACCGGGACAGGGGGCGATGGCTACACCTTC
TRBJ2-5,NA,NA,TRBV6-1,CASSEDRTQETQYF,TGTGCCAGCAGTGAAGACAGGACACAAGAGACCCAGTACTTC
TRBJ1-1,NA,NA,TRBV7-8,CASSLLRDIVSEAFF,TGTGCCAGCAGCTTGCTACGGGACATAGTCAGTGAAGCTTTCTTT
TRBJ1-1,TRBD1,NA,TRBV19,CASSRDRDLTEAFF,TGTGCCAGTAGTAGGGACAGGGATCTCACTGAAGCTTTCTTT
TRBJ2-3,TRBD2,few,TRBV11-2,CASSLEAGAPDTQYF,TGTGCCAGCAGCTTAGAAGCGGGAGCCCCAGATACGCAGTATTTT
TRBJ2-7,TRBD2,NA,TRBV6-6,CASRKGTSGRVYEQYF,TGTGCCAGCAGGAAAGGGACTAGCGGGAGGGTCTACGAGCAGTACTTC
TRBJ1-3,NA,NA,TRBV10-3,CAISGRDSGNTIYF,TGTGCCATCAGTGGCCGGGACTCTGGAAACACCATATATTTT
TRBJ2-3,TRBD2,NA,TRBV11-2,CASSLVSGGRTDTQYF,TGTGCCAGCAGCTTAGTAAGTGGCGGGAGAACAGATACGCAGTATTTT
TRBJ2-7,TRBD1,NA,TRBV5-6,CASSLWDRDTEQYF,TGTGCCAGCAGCTTGTGGGACAGGGATACCGAGCAGTACTTC
TRBJ2-7,TRBD2,NA,TRBV10-3,CAISEFSGRPEQYF,TGTGCCATCAGTGAGTTTTCCGGGAGGCCGGAGCAGTACTTC
TRBJ1-2,TRBD1,NA,TRBV5-4,CASSPYQGAHGYTF,TGTGCCAGCAGCCCTTACCAGGGGGCTCACGGCTACACCTTC
TRBJ2-1,NA,NA,TRBV7-6,CASSLGLSYNEQFF,TGTGCCAGCAGCTTAGGTCTCTCCTACAATGAGCAGTTCTTC
TRBJ2-7,NA,NA,TRBV25-1,CASSASRQGKGRDEQYF,TGTGCCAGCAGTGCTAGTAGGCAGGGAAAAGGAAGGGACGAGCAGTACTTC